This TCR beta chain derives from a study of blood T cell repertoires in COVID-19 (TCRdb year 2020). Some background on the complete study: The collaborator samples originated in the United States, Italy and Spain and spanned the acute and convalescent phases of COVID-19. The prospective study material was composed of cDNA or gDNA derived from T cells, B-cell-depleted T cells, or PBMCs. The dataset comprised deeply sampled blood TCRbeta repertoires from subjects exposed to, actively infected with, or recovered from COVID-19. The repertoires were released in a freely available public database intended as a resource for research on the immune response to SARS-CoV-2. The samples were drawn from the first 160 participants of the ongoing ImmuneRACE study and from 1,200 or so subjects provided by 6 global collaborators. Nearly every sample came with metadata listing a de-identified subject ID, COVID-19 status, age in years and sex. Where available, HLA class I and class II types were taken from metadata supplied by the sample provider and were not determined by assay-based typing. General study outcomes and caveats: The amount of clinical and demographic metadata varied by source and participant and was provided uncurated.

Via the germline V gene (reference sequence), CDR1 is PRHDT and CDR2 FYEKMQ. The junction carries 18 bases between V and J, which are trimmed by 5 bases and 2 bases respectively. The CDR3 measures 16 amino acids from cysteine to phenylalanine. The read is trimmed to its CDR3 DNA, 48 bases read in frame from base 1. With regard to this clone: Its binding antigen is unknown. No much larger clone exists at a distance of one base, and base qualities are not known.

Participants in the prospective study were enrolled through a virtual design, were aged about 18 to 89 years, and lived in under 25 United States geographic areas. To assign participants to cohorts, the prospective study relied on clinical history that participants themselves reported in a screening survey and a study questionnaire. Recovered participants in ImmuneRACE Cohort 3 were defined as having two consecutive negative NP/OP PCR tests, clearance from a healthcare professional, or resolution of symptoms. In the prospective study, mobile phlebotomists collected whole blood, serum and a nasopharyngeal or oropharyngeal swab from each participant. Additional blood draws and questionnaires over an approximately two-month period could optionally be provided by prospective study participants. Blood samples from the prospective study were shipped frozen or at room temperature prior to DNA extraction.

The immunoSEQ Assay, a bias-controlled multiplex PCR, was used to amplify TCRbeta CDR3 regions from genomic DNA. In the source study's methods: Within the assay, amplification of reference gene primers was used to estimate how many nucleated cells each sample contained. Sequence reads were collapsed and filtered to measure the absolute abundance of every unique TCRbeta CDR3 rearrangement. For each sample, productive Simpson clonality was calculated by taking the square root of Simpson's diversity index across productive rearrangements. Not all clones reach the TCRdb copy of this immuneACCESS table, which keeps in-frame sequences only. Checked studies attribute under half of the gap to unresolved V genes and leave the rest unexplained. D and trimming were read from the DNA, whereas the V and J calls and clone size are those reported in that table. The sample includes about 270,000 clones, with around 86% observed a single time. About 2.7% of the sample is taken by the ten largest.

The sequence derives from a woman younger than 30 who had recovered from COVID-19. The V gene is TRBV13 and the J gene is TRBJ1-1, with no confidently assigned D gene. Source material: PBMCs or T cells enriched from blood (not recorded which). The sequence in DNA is TGTGCCAGCAGCCGTACAGCAAGGCCGGGAAACACTGAAGCTTTCTTT. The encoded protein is CASSRTARPGNTEAFF.